This T cell receptor beta chain was identified during a study of blood T cell repertoires in COVID-19. Study-wide context: T cells, B-cell-depleted T cells, or PBMCs provided the cDNA or gDNA that served as material.

The method was immunoSEQ multiplex PCR; TCRdb's version includes in-frame clones alone and lacks a portion of them. The sample records approximately 150,000 clones, approximately 83% being singletons. The CDR3 runs to 15 residues. Trimming stripped 5 bases from V and 1 base from J, with 14 bases between. In germline, CDR1 is SGHTA, CDR2 FQGNSA. The sequence was collected from a man in his sixties or seventies who had been exposed to COVID-19. The J gene is TRBJ1-1, the V gene TRBV7-2, with a tentative D call TRBD1 (6 bases). Specimen: PBMCs or T cells enriched from blood (not recorded which). Written as DNA, the CDR3 is TGTGCCAGCAGCATCCGGGGGGGCCGGAACACTGAAGCTTTCTTT. This codes for CASSIRGGRNTEAFF. Full variable domain (rest looked up from reference TRBV7-2 and TRBJ1-1): GAGVSQSPSNKVTEKGKDVELRCDPISGHTALYWYRQSLGQGLEFLIYFQGNSAPDKSGLPSDRFSAERTGGSVSTLTIQRTQQEDSAVYLCASSIRGGRNTEAFFGQGTRLTVV.